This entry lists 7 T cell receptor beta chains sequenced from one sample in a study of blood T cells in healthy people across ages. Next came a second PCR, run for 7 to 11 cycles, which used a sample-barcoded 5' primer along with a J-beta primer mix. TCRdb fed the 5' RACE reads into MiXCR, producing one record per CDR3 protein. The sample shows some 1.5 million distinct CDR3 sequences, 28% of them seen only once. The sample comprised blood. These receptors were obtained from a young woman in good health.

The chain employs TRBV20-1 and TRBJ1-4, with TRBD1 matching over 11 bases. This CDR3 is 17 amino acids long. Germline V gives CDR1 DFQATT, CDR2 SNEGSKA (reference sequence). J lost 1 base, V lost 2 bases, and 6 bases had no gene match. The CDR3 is CSARLDRGRGTNEKLFF. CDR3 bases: TGCAGTGCTAGATTGGACAGGGGGCGGGGAACTAATGAAAAACTGTTTTTT.

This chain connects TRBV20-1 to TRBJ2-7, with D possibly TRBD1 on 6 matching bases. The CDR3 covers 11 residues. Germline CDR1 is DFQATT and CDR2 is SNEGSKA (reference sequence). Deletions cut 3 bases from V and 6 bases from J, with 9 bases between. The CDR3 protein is CSARDRSEQYF. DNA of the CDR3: TGCAGTGCTAGGGACAGAAGCGAGCAGTACTTC.

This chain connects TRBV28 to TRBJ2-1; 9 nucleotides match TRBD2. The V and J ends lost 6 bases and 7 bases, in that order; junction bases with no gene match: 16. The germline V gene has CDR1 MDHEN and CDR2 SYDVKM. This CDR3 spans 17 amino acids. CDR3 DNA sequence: TGTGCCAGCAGCCCCGGGGGAGCGGGGGGCTTATCTAATGAGCAGTTCTTC. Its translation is CASSPGGAGGLSNEQFF.

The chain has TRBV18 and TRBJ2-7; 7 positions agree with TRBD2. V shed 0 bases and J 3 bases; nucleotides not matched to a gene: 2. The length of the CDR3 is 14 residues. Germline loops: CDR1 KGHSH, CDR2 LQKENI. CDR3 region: CASSPPGGVYEQYF. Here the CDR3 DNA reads TGTGCCAGCTCACCACCGGGAGGGGTCTACGAGCAGTACTTC.

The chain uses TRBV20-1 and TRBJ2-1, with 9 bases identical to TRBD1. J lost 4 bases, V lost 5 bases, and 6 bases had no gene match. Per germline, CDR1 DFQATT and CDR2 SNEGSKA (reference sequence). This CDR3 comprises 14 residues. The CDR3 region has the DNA TGCAGTGCTCTTAGAGGACAGGGGTACAATGAGCAGTTCTTC. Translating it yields CSALRGQGYNEQFF.

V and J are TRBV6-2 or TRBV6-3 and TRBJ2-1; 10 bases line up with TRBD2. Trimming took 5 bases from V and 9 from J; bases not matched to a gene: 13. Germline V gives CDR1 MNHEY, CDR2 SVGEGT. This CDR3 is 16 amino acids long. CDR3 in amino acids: CASSPWGLAGDGEQFF. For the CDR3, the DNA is TGTGCCAGCAGTCCCTGGGGGCTAGCGGGAGACGGTGAGCAGTTCTTC.

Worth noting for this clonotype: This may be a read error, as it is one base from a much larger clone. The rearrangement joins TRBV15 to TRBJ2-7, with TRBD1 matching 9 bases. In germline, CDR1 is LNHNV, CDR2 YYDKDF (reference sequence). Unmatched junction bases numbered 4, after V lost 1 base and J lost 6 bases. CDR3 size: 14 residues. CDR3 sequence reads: CATSRAPTGGEQYF. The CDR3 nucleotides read TGTGCCACCAGCAGAGCCCCGACAGGGGGCGAGCAGTACTTC.